These 22 T cell receptor beta chains were all obtained from the same sample, sequenced in a study of T-cell memory formation after mild COVID-19. TCRdb re-analysed the 5' RACE reads in MiXCR, keeping a single row per CDR3 protein. The table lists roughly 600,000 distinct CDR3 sequences, approximately 19% of them singletons. Sequencing input: PBMCs or a T cell subset sorted from them (not recorded which). The receptors were gathered from an adult woman who had mild COVID-19 (a few samples of this study predate the infection). Cell type and time point are not known.

This clonotype was recorded once. This chain joins TRBV6-2 or TRBV6-3 and TRBJ2-7; 12 positions match TRBD2. V shed 6 bases and J 7 bases; nucleotides not matched to a gene: 4. The germline gives CDR1 MNHEY, CDR2 SVGEGT. The CDR3 has 13 amino acids. In DNA form, the CDR3 reads TGTGCCAGCAGCCAGACTAGCGGGAGAGAGCAGTACTTC. Protein product: CASSQTSGREQYF.

The rearrangement uses TRBV5-1 and TRBJ1-4; 7 bases align to TRBD1. The germline gives CDR1 SGHRS, CDR2 YFSETQ. V was clipped by 2 bases and J by 0 bases; unmatched bases: 1. This CDR3 comprises 15 residues. This CDR3 is CASSFRGSTNEKLFF. CDR3 sequence (DNA): TGCGCCAGCAGCTTCAGGGGGTCAACTAATGAAAAACTGTTTTTT.

This chain links TRBV20-1 with TRBJ1-2, with D unresolved. V lost 0 bases and J 6 bases, leaving 8 bases between the germline ends. The CDR3 runs 12 residues. Germline lookup yields CDR1 DFQATT and CDR2 SNEGSKA (reference sequence). The DNA for the CDR3 is TGCAGTGCTAGAGATCAGCACAATGGCTACACCTTC. Its protein product is CSARDQHNGYTF.

Many counts were recorded for this clonotype. This chain uses TRBV10-3 with TRBJ2-5; D is unclear. Trimming removed 2 bases at V and 4 bases at J, with 2 bases between. CDR1 ENHRY and CDR2 SYGVKD come from the germline V gene. This CDR3 is 11 amino acids long. In nucleotides, the CDR3 is TGTGCCATCAGTGAGGCAGAGACCCAGTACTTC. This gives the protein CAISEAETQYF.

This clonotype has just a few counts. The chain combines TRBV7-2 with TRBJ2-3, with D tentatively TRBD1 (6 bases). CDR1 is SGHTA and CDR2 is FQGNSA in the germline V gene. The CDR3 is 15 residues long. V lost 1 base and J 2 bases, leaving 10 bases between the germline ends. CDR3 region: CASSLGGGDTDTQYF. The CDR3 DNA follows: TGTGCCAGCAGCTTAGGAGGGGGAGACACAGATACGCAGTATTTT. The full variable domain, with the rest looked up from reference TRBV7-2 and TRBJ2-3, is GAGVSQSPSNKVTEKGKDVELRCDPISGHTALYWYRQSLGQGLEFLIYFQGNSAPDKSGLPSDRFSAERTGGSVSTLTIQRTQQEDSAVYLCASSLGGGDTDTQYFGPGTRLTVL.

The chain employs TRBV29-1 and TRBJ1-2; 10 bases align to TRBD1. Germline-derived CDR1 and CDR2 are SQVTM and ANQGSEA. CDR3 length equals 15 residues. V trimming: 1 base; J trimming: 2 bases; junction bases outside the gene matches: 4. CDR3 loop: CSVEGSGQGNYGYTF. The CDR3 bases are TGCAGCGTTGAAGGATCGGGACAGGGGAACTATGGCTACACCTTC.

The J gene is TRBJ2-7, the V gene TRBV6-2 or TRBV6-3, with 9 bases fitting TRBD2. J lost 6 bases, V lost 6 bases, and 6 bases had no gene match. Germline V gene data show CDR1 as MNHEY and CDR2 as SVGEGT. The CDR3 consists of 13 residues. CDR3 residues: CASSPSSGIEQYF. The CDR3 bases are TGTGCCAGCAGCCCATCTAGCGGGATCGAGCAGTACTTC.

This clonotype was recorded a few times. The chain couples TRBV19 to TRBJ2-3; TRBD1 matches at 11 bases. There are 16 residues in the CDR3. Germline V gene sequence: CDR1 LNHDA, CDR2 SQIVND (reference sequence). The V and J ends lost 4 bases and 2 bases, in that order; junction bases with no gene match: 5. As DNA, the CDR3 is TGTGCCAGTAGTAGGTGGGACAGGGGGTCCACAGATACGCAGTATTTT. It specifies CASSRWDRGSTDTQYF.

V gene TRBV5-1 combines with J gene TRBJ2-1, with D uncertain. Trimming stripped 5 bases from V and 0 bases from J, with 12 bases between. The CDR3 is 15 residues long. Germline CDR1 reads SGHRS; CDR2 reads YFSETQ. CDR3 sequence: CASRHNRSSYNEQFF. The CDR3 DNA follows: TGCGCCAGCAGACACAATAGAAGCTCCTACAATGAGCAGTTCTTC.

The V and J genes are TRBV5-1 and TRBJ2-3; 10 bases fit TRBD2. Germline CDR1 reads SGHRS; CDR2 reads YFSETQ. The V and J ends lost 0 bases and 4 bases, in that order; junction bases with no gene match: 2. The CDR3 has 15 residues. The DNA of the CDR3 is TGCGCCAGCAGCTTGGAGCGGGGGGGATCAGATACGCAGTATTTT. Translation: CASSLERGGSDTQYF.

The CDR3 region has the DNA TGTGCCAGCAGGGGGACAGCGCAAAATCAGCCCCAGCATTTT. Encoded protein: CASRGTAQNQPQHF. The V gene is TRBV12-3 or TRBV12-4, the J gene TRBJ1-5; 7 nucleotides align to TRBD1. This CDR3 comprises 14 residues. V was pared by 6 bases and J by 4 bases, with 6 bases of the junction left unmatched.

This clonotype was seen once. The V call is TRBV4-1, the J call TRBJ2-1; 9 bases map to TRBD1. CDR3 length: 15 amino acids. V was pared by 3 bases and J by 5 bases, with 5 bases of the junction left unmatched. The germline CDR1 and CDR2 sequences are MGHRA and YSYEKL. The CDR3: CASSHSGTGNNEQFF. DNA for the CDR3: TGCGCCAGCAGCCATTCCGGGACAGGGAACAATGAGCAGTTCTTC.

The V and J genes are TRBV4-1 and TRBJ2-7; TRBD1 aligns across 8 bases. J gave up 4 bases and V 4 bases, and 18 bases lay outside the gene matches. The germline CDR1 and CDR2 sequences are MGHRA and YSYEKL. This CDR3 has 18 residues. For the CDR3, the DNA is TGCGCCAGCAGCCCGAGCAGACTAACAGGGGGAGTAGTGTACGAGCAGTACTTC. It encodes CASSPSRLTGGVVYEQYF.

This clonotype was counted only a few times. The chain's CDR3 is CATSLGGQETQYF. The DNA of the CDR3 is TGTGCCACGTCCCTCGGGGGCCAAGAGACCCAGTACTTC. The chain is built from TRBV24-1 and TRBJ2-5, with TRBD2 as a possible D gene (6 bases). CDR3 size: 13 residues. Germline V gene data show CDR1 as KGHDR and CDR2 as SFDVKD. Trimming cost V 10 bases and J 1 base, with 12 bases left between them.

This chain joins TRBV7-3 and TRBJ2-2; D uncertain. Trimming left V 6 bases short and J 6 bases short, with 11 bases between. The germline V gene has CDR1 SGHTA and CDR2 FQGTGA. The CDR3 is made up of 13 amino acids. The CDR3 nucleotides are TGTGCCAGCAGACCAGATCAGGCCGGGGAGCTGTTTTTT. As protein: CASRPDQAGELFF.

This chain uses TRBV7-9 with TRBJ1-1; maybe TRBD1 (6 bases). The CDR3 is 17 residues long. Trimming pared 7 bases from V and 1 base from J, leaving 22 bases between. Germline V lookup: CDR1 SEHNR, CDR2 FQNEAQ (reference sequence). Here the CDR3 DNA reads TGTGCCAGCAACGTTTCTCCAGGGGTTTTCAAGAACACTGAAGCTTTCTTT. This codes for CASNVSPGVFKNTEAFF.

J is TRBJ1-6 and V is TRBV24-1; D is uncertain. V gave up 3 bases and J gave up 10 bases, with 15 bases separating them. Per the germline V gene, CDR1 is KGHDR and CDR2 is SFDVKD. The CDR3 contains 15 residues. The CDR3 sequence: CATSDRAQPGSPLHF. CDR3 DNA: TGTGCCACCAGTGATCGGGCCCAGCCGGGGTCACCCCTCCACTTT.

This clonotype was found a few times. This chain uses TRBV7-9 with TRBJ2-3, with 11 bases matching TRBD2. Unmatched junction bases numbered 6, after V lost 3 bases and J lost 4 bases. From germline, CDR1 is SEHNR and CDR2 FQNEAQ (reference sequence). This CDR3 region has 16 residues. CDR3: CASSFGLAGGPDTQYF. In DNA form, the CDR3 reads TGTGCCAGCAGCTTCGGTCTAGCGGGGGGCCCAGATACGCAGTATTTT.

J is TRBJ1-2 and V is TRBV30; D not certain. Trimming took off 4 bases at V and 6 bases at J, with 18 bases between the two ends. The CDR3 covers 14 residues. Germline V gene lookup returns CDR1 GTSNPN and CDR2 SVGIG (reference sequence). This CDR3 is CAWIKPGPKDGYTF. The CDR3 DNA is TGTGCCTGGATTAAACCGGGCCCAAAAGATGGCTACACCTTC.

This sequence joins TRBV4-3 and TRBJ2-3; D perhaps matches TRBD2 (7 bases). This CDR3 is 17 amino acids long. Germline V gene lookup returns CDR1 LGHNA and CDR2 YSLEER. The germline V and J ends were trimmed by 0 bases and 2 bases, with 15 bases remaining between them. CDR3 in DNA: TGCGCCAGCAGCCAAGATCGAGGGGGAGGGCCCACAGATACGCAGTATTTT. It yields the protein CASSQDRGGGPTDTQYF.

In this sample, this clonotype turned up a few times. The chain is built from TRBV15 and TRBJ2-7; D might be TRBD2 (6 bases). Trimming took off 0 bases at V and 4 bases at J, with 16 bases between the two ends. The CDR3 has 16 amino acids. Germline-derived CDR1 and CDR2 are LNHNV and YYDKDF (reference sequence). For the CDR3, the DNA is TGTGCCACCAGCAGAGATCATGGGGGGTTTACTTACGAGCAGTACTTC. Translated: CATSRDHGGFTYEQYF.

The chain uses TRBV4-1 and TRBJ1-2; 9 bases match TRBD1. CDR1 is MGHRA, CDR2 YSYEKL, per germline. The CDR3 spans 15 residues. V dropped 1 base and J dropped 4; count of bases not matched to a gene: 4. This CDR3 is CASSQGQGGFYGYTF. Here the CDR3 DNA reads TGCGCCAGCAGCCAAGGACAGGGGGGATTCTATGGCTACACCTTC.